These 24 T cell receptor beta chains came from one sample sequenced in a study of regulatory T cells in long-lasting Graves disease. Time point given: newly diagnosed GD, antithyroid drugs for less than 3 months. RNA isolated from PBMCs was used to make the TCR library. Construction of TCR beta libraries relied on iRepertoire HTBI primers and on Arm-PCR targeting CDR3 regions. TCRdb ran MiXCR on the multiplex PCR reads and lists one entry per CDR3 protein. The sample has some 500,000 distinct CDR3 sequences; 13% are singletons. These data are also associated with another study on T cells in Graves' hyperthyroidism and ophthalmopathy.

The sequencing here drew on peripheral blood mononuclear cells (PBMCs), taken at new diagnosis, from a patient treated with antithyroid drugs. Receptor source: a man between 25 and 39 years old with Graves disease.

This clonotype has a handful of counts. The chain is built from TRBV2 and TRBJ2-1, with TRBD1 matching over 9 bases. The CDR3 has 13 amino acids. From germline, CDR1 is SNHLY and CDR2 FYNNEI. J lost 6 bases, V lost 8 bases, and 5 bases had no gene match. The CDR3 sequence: CASHTGGTNEQFF. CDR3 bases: TGTGCCAGCCATACAGGGGGCACCAATGAGCAGTTCTTC.

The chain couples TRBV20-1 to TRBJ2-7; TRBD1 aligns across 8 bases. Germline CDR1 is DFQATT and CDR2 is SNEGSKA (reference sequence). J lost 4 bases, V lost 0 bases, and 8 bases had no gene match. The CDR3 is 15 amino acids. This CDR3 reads CSARDVRQGAYEQYF. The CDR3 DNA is TGCAGTGCTAGAGATGTCCGGCAGGGGGCTTACGAGCAGTACTTC.

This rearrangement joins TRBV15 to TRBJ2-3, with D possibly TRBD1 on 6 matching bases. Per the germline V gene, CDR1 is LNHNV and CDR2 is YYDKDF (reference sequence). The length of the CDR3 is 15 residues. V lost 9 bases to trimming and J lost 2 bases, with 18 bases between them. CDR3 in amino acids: CATEYFGGLTDTQYF. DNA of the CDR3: TGTGCCACGGAATATTTTGGGGGCCTCACAGATACGCAGTATTTT.

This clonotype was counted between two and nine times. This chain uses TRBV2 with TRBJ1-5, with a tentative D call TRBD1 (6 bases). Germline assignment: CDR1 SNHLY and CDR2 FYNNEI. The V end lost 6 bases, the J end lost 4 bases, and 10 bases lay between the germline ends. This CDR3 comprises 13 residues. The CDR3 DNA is TGTGCCAGCAGCACAGGGCCTAATCAGCCCCAGCATTTT. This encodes CASSTGPNQPQHF.

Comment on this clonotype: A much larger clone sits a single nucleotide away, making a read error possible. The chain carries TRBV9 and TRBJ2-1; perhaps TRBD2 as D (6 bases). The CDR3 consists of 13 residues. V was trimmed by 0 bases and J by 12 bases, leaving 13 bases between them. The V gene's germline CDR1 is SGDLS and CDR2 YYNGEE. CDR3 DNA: TGTGCCAGCAGCGTAGTAGGAGGGAGTGGGCAGTTCTTC. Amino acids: CASSVVGGSGQFF.

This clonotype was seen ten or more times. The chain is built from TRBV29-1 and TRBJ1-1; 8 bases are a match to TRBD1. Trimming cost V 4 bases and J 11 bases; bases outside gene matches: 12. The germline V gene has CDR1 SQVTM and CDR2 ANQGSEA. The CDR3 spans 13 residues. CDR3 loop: CSVVEYRGWAAFF. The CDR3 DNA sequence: TGCAGCGTTGTCGAGTACAGGGGGTGGGCGGCTTTCTTT.

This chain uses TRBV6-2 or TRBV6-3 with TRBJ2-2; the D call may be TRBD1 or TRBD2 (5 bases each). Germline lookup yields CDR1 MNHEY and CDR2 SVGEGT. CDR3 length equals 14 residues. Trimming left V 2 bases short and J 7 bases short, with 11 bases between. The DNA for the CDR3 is TGTGCCAGCAGTTACCAAGAGGGGAACGGGGAGCTGTTTTTT. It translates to CASSYQEGNGELFF.

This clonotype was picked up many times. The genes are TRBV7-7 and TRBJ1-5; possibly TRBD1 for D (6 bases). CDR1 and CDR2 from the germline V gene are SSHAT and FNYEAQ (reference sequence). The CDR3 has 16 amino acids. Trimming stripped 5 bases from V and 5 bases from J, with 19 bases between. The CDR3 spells CASSRGQPPLDQPQHF. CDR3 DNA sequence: TGTGCCAGCAGCCGCGGACAGCCACCTCTAGATCAGCCCCAGCATTTT.

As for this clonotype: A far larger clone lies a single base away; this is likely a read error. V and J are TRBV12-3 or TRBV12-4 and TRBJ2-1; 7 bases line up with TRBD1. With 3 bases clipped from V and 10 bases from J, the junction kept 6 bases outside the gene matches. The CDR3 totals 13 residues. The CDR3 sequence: CASSFTGAHEQFF. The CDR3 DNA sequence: TGTGCCAGCAGTTTCACAGGGGCCCACGAGCAGTTCTTC.

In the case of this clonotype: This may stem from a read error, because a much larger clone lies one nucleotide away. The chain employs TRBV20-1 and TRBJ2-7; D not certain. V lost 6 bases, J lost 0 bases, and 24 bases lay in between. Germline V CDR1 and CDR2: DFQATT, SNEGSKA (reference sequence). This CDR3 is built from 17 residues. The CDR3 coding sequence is TGCAGTGCCAACGGCGAGCTTAGGGCGGCGAGCTCCTACGAGCAGTACTTC. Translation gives CSANGELRAASSYEQYF.

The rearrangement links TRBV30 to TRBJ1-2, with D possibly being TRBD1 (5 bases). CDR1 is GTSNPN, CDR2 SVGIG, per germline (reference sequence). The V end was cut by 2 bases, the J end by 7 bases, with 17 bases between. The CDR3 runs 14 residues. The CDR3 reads CAWSSLRGRGGYTF. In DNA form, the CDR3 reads TGTGCCTGGAGTAGTCTGAGGGGAAGGGGTGGCTACACCTTC.

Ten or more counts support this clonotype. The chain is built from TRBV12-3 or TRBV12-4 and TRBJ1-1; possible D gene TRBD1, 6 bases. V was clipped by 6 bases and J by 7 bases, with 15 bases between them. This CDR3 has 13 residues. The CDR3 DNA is TGTGCCAGCAGACTAGGACAGCTCCTTGAAGCTTTCTTT. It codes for CASRLGQLLEAFF.

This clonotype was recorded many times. This chain's CDR3 is CASSGLAGEWNEQFF. The CDR3 DNA is TGTGCCAGCAGTGGGCTAGCGGGAGAATGGAATGAGCAGTTCTTC. The chain couples TRBV12-3 or TRBV12-4 to TRBJ2-1; 10 positions agree with TRBD2. The CDR3 runs 15 residues. The trim removed 5 bases at V and 7 bases at J, leaving 8 bases unmatched.

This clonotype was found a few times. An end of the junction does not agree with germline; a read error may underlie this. CDR3 residues: CASTTGLGLGSTIYF. The DNA for the CDR3 is TGTGCCAGCACAACAGGATTGGGTCTCGGAAGCACCATATATTTT. The chain is built from TRBV12-3 or TRBV12-4 and TRBJ1-3; weak D call: TRBD1 (5 bases). The CDR3 is 15 amino acids.

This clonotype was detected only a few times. In nucleotides, the CDR3 is TGTGCCAGCAGCTACGCTACGACCACTAGCGGTGGCTCTAGCACAGATACGCAGTATTTT. It translates to CASSYATTTSGGSSTDTQYF. V usage is TRBV7-9 and J usage is TRBJ2-3; 8 bases agree with TRBD2. This CDR3 spans 20 amino acids. V shed 4 bases and J 0 bases; nucleotides not matched to a gene: 18. CDR1 and CDR2 from the germline V gene are SEHNR and FQNEAQ (reference sequence).

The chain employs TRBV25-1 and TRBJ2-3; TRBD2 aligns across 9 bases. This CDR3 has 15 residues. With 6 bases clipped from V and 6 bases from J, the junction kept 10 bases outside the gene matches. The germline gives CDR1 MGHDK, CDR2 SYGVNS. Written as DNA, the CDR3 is TGTGCCAGCAGCAAGGGAGCGGGAGGCTGGGATACGCAGTATTTT. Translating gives CASSKGAGGWDTQYF.

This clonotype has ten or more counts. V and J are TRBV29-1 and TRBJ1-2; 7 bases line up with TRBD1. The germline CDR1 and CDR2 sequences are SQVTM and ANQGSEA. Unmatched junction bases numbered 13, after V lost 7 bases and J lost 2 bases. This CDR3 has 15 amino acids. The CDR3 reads CSAAGQNLVNYGYTF. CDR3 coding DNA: TGCAGCGCAGCGGGACAGAACCTAGTAAACTATGGCTACACCTTC.

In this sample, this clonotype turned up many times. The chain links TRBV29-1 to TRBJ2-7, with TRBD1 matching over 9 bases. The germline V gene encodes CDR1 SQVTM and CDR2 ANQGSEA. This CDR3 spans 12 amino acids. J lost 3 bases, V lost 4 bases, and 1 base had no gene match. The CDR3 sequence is CSVVDRGYEQYF. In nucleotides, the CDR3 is TGCAGCGTTGTGGACAGGGGCTACGAGCAGTACTTC.

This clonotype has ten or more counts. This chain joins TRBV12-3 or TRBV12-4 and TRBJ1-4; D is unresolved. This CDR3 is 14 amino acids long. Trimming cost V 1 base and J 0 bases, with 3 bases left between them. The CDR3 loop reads CASSLGTTNEKLFF. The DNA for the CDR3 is TGTGCCAGCAGTTTAGGGACAACTAATGAAAAACTGTTTTTT.

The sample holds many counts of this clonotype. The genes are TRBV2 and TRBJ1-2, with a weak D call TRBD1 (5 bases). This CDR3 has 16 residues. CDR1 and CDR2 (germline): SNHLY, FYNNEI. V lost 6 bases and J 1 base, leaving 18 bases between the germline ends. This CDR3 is CASRGVADYFNYGYTF. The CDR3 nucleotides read TGTGCCAGCAGGGGGGTAGCGGACTATTTTAACTATGGCTACACCTTC.

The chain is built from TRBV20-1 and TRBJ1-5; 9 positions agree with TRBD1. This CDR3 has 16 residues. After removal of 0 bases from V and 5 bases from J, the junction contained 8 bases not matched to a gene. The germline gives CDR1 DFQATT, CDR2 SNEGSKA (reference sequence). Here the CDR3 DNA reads TGCAGTGCTAGAGATCTATGGGACAGGGTCGATCAGCCCCAGCATTTT. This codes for CSARDLWDRVDQPQHF.

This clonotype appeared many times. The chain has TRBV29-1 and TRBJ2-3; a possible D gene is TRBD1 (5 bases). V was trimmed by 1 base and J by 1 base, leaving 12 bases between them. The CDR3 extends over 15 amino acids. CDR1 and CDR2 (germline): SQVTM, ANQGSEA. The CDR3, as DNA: TGCAGCGTTGAAGTATCAGGGTTGGGCACAGATACGCAGTATTTT. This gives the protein CSVEVSGLGTDTQYF.

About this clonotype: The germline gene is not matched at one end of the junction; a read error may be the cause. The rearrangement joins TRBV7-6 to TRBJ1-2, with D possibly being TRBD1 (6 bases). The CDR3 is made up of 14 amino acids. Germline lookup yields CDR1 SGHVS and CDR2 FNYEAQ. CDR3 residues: CATSRGQEGNGYTF. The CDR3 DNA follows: TGTGCCACCAGCCGGGGGCAAGAGGGGAATGGCTACACCTTC.

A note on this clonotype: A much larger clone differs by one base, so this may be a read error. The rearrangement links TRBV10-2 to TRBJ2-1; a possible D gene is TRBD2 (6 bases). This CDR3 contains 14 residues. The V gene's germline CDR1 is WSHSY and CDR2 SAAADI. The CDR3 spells CASSRSGSDNEHFF. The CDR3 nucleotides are TGCGCCAGCAGTAGGAGCGGGTCAGACAATGAGCATTTCTTC.